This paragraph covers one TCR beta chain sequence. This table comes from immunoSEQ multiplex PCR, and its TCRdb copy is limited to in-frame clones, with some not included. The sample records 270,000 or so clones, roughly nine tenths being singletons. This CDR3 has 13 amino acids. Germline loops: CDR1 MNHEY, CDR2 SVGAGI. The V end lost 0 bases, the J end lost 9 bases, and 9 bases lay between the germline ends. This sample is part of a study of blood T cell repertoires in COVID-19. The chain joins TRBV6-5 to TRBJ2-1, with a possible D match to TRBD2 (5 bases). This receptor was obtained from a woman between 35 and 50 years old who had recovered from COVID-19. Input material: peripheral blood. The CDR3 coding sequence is TGTGCCAGCAGTTACTCCGACTATAGTGAGCAGTTCTTC. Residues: CASSYSDYSEQFF.